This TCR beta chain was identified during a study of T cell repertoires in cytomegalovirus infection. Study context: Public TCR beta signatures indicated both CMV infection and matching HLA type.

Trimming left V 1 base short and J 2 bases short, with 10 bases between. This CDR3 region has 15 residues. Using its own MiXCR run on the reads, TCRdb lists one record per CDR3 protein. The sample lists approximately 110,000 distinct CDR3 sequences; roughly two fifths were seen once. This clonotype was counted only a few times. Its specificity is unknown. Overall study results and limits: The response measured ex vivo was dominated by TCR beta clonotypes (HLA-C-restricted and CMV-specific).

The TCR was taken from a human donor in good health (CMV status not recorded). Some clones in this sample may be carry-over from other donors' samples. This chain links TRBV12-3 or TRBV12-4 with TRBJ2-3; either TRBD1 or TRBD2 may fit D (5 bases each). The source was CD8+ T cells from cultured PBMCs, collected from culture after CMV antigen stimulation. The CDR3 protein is CASSLGRENTDTQYF. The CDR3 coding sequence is TGTGCCAGCAGTTTAGGCAGGGAGAACACAGATACGCAGTATTTT.